This paragraph reports one T cell receptor beta chain. This clonotype was recorded a few times. The antigen this receptor binds is unknown. Per-base quality was not reported, and no clone a single base away is much larger than it. At the junction V is shortened by 0 bases and J by 2 bases, with 14 bases in between. Including the terminal cysteine and phenylalanine, the CDR3 comprises 16 residues. The only DNA kept is the CDR3, 48 bases in frame from the first base. For CDR1 and CDR2, the germline V gene lists LGHNA and YNFKEQ. The donors were roughly 39 Caucasian individuals from Russia, aged about 6 to 100 years, who were systemically healthy. About 10 milliliters of peripheral blood were collected from each donor into EDTA-treated Vacutainer tubes. Ficoll-Paque density-gradient centrifugation was used to isolate PBMCs, with at least 7 million obtained per sample. Trizol reagent was used to extract total RNA from PBMCs, with at least 5 micrograms per sample. Naive CD45RAhigh/CD27high T cell percentages were measured by flow cytometry on a PBMC aliquot from every donor.

The data stem from a study of blood T cells in healthy people across ages (dated by TCRdb to the mid-2010s). For context, the study as a whole: In model experiments, roughly one uniquely barcoded TCR beta cDNA molecule per two T cells was captured by template switching. Using the same blood draw, the study looked at two additional independent replicas of 1 million unique cDNA reads for two donors, one aged 18 to 29 and the other aged 80 or older. Donors of different ages were randomly distributed across sequencing lanes to avoid experimental bias. To track age-related changes in TCR beta repertoire diversity, the study relied on deep sequencing normalized with unique cDNA molecular identifiers. Four age groups were formed from the donors: young (average around 15 years), middle-aged (just under 40), aged (roughly 56) and long-lived (approximately 80). General study outcomes and caveats: Bulk unsorted PBMC profiling prevented conclusive comparison of naive and antigen-experienced compartments. The percentage of naive T cells measured by flow cytometry correlated strongly with observed TCR beta diversity. Estimates of total diversity based on one million sequenced T cells were considered lower bounds and underestimates. Compared with the aged group, the long-lived group had more naive CD4+ T cells, fewer expanded clones and increased TCR diversity, suggesting age selection. Observed TCR beta diversity per million T cells fell roughly linearly with age, and a significant reduction was already apparent by age about 36. The CMV infection status of donors was not known, potentially confounding age-related changes in expanded clonotypes.

Library preparation was by 5' RACE. This sample was sequenced with an Illumina HiSeq 2500. A second about 7 to 11 cycle PCR used a sample-barcoded 5' primer and a J-beta primer mix. Each TCR beta cDNA molecule received a unique molecular identifier from a template-switch 5' adaptor carrying 12 random nucleotides. Each sample yielded at least 3 million CDR3-containing paired-end reads. All of the RNA was converted into first-strand cDNA using the Mint cDNA synthesis kit, with a TRBC-specific oligonucleotide serving as the primer. After uracil-DNA glycosylase treatment, a first 18-cycle PCR used universal primers M1SS and BC2_uni_R on all cDNA. Regarding the original processing steps: For normalization, 1 million high-quality reads, each with a distinct molecular identifier, were randomly selected from each sample. Instead of being binned into consensus sequences, reads with shared molecular identifiers were discarded. MiTCR, set to a Q25 quality threshold and the strictest error-elimination algorithm, was used for CDR3 identification, clonotype clustering and error correction. Lower-bound total TCR beta diversity was estimated with a nonparametric unseen species model using Euler transformation. Through fastp at Q25 and MiXCR, TCRdb rebuilt clones from the public reads, retaining in-frame beta chains. CDR3 protein duplicates are merged, each entry listing the most common genes and DNA. V and J calls and clone size were set by TCRdb, not the authors. The sample includes approximately 800,000 distinct CDR3 sequences, with 53% observed a single time. Approximately 41% of the sample goes to the ten largest clones.

Here the chain combines TRBV4-2 and TRBJ2-7; the D region is possibly TRBD1 or TRBD2, each matching across 5 bases. This clonotype originated in an elderly man in good health. Specimen: blood. CDR3 protein: CASSQEGPGPPYEQYF. In nucleotide form, the sequence is TGTGCCAGCAGCCAAGAGGGGCCGGGACCTCCCTACGAGCAGTACTTC.